Listed below are T cell receptor beta chains from one sample, sequenced in a study of T cells in localized non-small cell lung cancer. The table came from immunoSEQ multiplex PCR; TCRdb's copy has only in-frame clones and leaves some out. In the table there are about 78,000 clones, 80% to 90% of which are singletons. The sample here was peripheral blood, taken before any cancer treatment. The origin of the receptors is a man aged 35 to 70 with stage I lung adenocarcinoma. Each CDR3 is given with its conserved first and last residue. The D gene is left open where the match is weak. A clone size is listed for some rows: how often the clone was seen (once, few, many), or a class if it is expanded.

- | TRBJ2-3 | - | TRBV7-2 | TGTGCCAGCAGCCTTGGGAGTAAAACGCAGTATTTT | CASSLGSKTQYF
- | TRBJ2-7 | TRBD2 | TRBV27 | TGTGCCAGCAGTTTGTGGGGAGGGCGCGAGCAGTACTTC | CASSLWGGREQYF
- | TRBJ1-1 | TRBD1 | TRBV12-5 | TGTGCTAGTGGTTTGGCCTTCGAGGAGGGGGCGAACACTGAAGCTTTCTTT | CASGLAFEEGANTEAFF
once | TRBJ1-3 | - | TRBV5-1 | TGCGCCAGCAGCTTGGAACACGGAAACACCATATATTTT | CASSLEHGNTIYF
- | TRBJ2-3 | - | TRBV6-1 | TGTGCCAGCAGTGCCCTTTGGGACGGCACCACAGATACGCAGTATTTT | CASSALWDGTTDTQYF
- | TRBJ2-6 | TRBD1 | TRBV7-2 | TGTGCCAGCAGCCCTACCGGGACAGCAAACTCTGGGGCCAACGTCCTGACTTTC | CASSPTGTANSGANVLTF
- | TRBJ2-7 | TRBD2 | TRBV4-2 | TGTGCCAGCAGCCAAGATCTGGCTAGCGGGAGTGCCTACGAGCAGTACTTC | CASSQDLASGSAYEQYF
- | TRBJ1-2 | - | TRBV29-1 | TGCAGCGTTGTGCGGGGGGACAAGAACTATGGCTACACCTTC | CSVVRGDKNYGYTF
- | TRBJ2-3 | - | TRBV5-1 | TGCGCCAGCAGCTTGTTAAGGGATGAGGGCACAGATACGCAGTATTTT | CASSLLRDEGTDTQYF
- | TRBJ2-1 | TRBD2 | TRBV6-5 | TGTGCCAGCAGTTACTCGACGGGGGGATTCAATGAGCAGTTCTTC | CASSYSTGGFNEQFF
- | TRBJ2-3 | - | TRBV11-3 | TGCGCCAGCAGCCCCCGGACCGCCCCGGATACGCAGTATTTT | CASSPRTAPDTQYF
- | TRBJ1-2 | TRBD1 | TRBV18 | TGTGCCAGCTCACCCCAGAGCGGGACAGGGACCCATGGCTACACCTTC | CASSPQSGTGTHGYTF
- | TRBJ1-2 | - | TRBV5-1 | TGCGCCAGCAGCTTGGCTGGGGCTGCTGGCTACACCTTC | CASSLAGAAGYTF
- | TRBJ2-7 | TRBD1 | TRBV29-1 | TGCAGCGTCCGGACAGGACTCTACGAGCAGTACTTC | CSVRTGLYEQYF
- | TRBJ2-2 | - | TRBV6-6 | TGTGCCAGCAGTTACTCAGGCGGAGACACCGGGGAGCTGTTTTTT | CASSYSGGDTGELFF
- | TRBJ2-6 | - | TRBV2 | TGTGCCAGCAGAGGGACGGACTCTGGGGCCAACGTCCTGACTTTC | CASRGTDSGANVLTF
- | TRBJ2-5 | - | TRBV30 | TGTGCCTGGAGTGGCAGGGAGACCCAGTACTTC | CAWSGRETQYF